These 14 T cell receptor beta chains were all obtained from the same sample, sequenced in a study of shared clonotypes between healthy human individuals. Naive CD8 cells lacked CD45RO and underwent positive selection for CCR7, leaving out terminally differentiated effector memory CD45RA+ cells. The data were produced by immunoSEQ multiplex PCR, yet TCRdb's version contains in-frame clones alone and is incomplete. In the table there are about 550,000 clones, 95% to 96% of which are singletons. The sample taken for sequencing was naive CD8+ T cells sorted from blood. These receptors were collected from a woman younger than 45 in good health.

This clone was counted a single time. The rearrangement uses TRBV6-6 and TRBJ1-2, with D tentatively TRBD1 (5 bases). CDR3 length: 16 amino acids. The germline V gene has CDR1 MNHNY and CDR2 SVGAGI (reference sequence). Trimming removed 4 bases from V and 4 bases from J, with 19 bases in between. The CDR3 DNA follows: TGTGCCAGCAGTTCGGGGGTCCTCCCTGCCTCCTATGGCTACACCTTC. It encodes CASSSGVLPASYGYTF.

This rearrangement joins TRBV15 to TRBJ2-7; D is unresolved. The germline CDR1 and CDR2 sequences are LNHNV and YYDKDF (reference sequence). The CDR3 totals 14 residues. The ends were cut back, 3 bases at V and 0 bases at J, with 9 bases in the middle. The CDR3 spells CATSSPRVSYEQYF. The CDR3 DNA reads as TGTGCCACCAGCAGTCCTAGGGTCTCCTACGAGCAGTACTTC.

This clone was found a few times. The J gene is TRBJ1-4, the V gene TRBV27; D is unresolved. CDR1 and CDR2 from the germline V gene are MNHEY and SMNVEV (reference sequence). The CDR3 has 16 residues. Between the trimmed V and J ends, which lost 5 bases and 10 bases, there was a span of 23 bases. The CDR3 DNA follows: TGTGCCAGCAGTCCAATCCCTGCGCGGGAGGTTGGAAAACTGTTTTTT. Protein product: CASSPIPAREVGKLFF.

The rearrangement links TRBV27 to TRBJ2-1; 9 bases map to TRBD1. V was clipped by 5 bases and J by 10 bases; unmatched bases: 9. The CDR3 has 14 amino acids. CDR1 is MNHEY, CDR2 SMNVEV, per germline (reference sequence). This CDR3 reads CASSPTGGLPEQFF. In nucleotides, the CDR3 is TGTGCCAGCAGTCCCACAGGGGGCCTTCCCGAGCAGTTCTTC.

This clone was counted a single time. The CDR3 loop is CASSLFNPAADNEQFF. CDR3 nucleotide sequence: TGTGCCAGCAGTTTATTTAACCCAGCGGCGGACAATGAGCAGTTCTTC. The chain employs TRBV28 and TRBJ2-1; D is possibly TRBD2 (5 bases). CDR3 length equals 16 residues. Trimming shortened V by 1 base and J by 5 bases, and 15 bases separated the two germline ends. Germline CDR1 is MDHEN and CDR2 is SYDVKM.

V gene TRBV2 combines with J gene TRBJ2-7; TRBD2 is a possible D gene (5 bases). The germline V gene encodes CDR1 SNHLY and CDR2 FYNNEI. This CDR3 comprises 15 residues. The V end lost 0 bases, the J end lost 5 bases, and 14 bases lay between the germline ends. The CDR3 sequence: CASSEAGLAADEQYF. In DNA form, the CDR3 reads TGTGCCAGCAGTGAAGCCGGTCTAGCAGCCGACGAGCAGTACTTC.

The CDR3 coding sequence is TGTGCCAGCAGCCAGAAGACTAGTTCGCGGGAAAAACTGTTTTTT. It specifies CASSQKTSSREKLFF. V and J are TRBV9 and TRBJ1-4; D is unclear. The germline CDR1 and CDR2 sequences are SGDLS and YYNGEE. V was trimmed by 4 bases and J by 8 bases, leaving 18 bases between them. The CDR3 contains 15 residues.

The genes are TRBV27 and TRBJ2-7; possibly TRBD1 or TRBD2 for D (5 bases each). Germline V lookup: CDR1 MNHEY, CDR2 SMNVEV (reference sequence). This CDR3 has 14 amino acids. V lost 3 bases and J 1 base, leaving 10 bases between the germline ends. As DNA, the CDR3 is TGTGCCAGCAGTTTTTCGAGGGGATCCTACGAGCAGTACTTC. Its translation is CASSFSRGSYEQYF.

V is TRBV29-1 and J is TRBJ2-5; D is uncertain. Germline V gene lookup returns CDR1 SQVTM and CDR2 ANQGSEA. V was shortened by 4 bases and J by 2 bases, with 14 bases between the two germline ends. The CDR3 spans 14 residues. CDR3 bases: TGCAGCGTTGCGTCCGTCGGCCTTCAAGAGACCCAGTACTTC. The encoded protein is CSVASVGLQETQYF.

The V call is TRBV30, the J call TRBJ2-7; D perhaps matches TRBD2 (6 bases). The V end was cut by 3 bases, the J end by 4 bases, with 10 bases between. Per the germline V gene, CDR1 is GTSNPN and CDR2 is SVGIG (reference sequence). The CDR3 has 12 amino acids. The CDR3 protein is CAWRGGEYEQYF. CDR3 sequence (DNA): TGTGCCTGGAGGGGGGGAGAATACGAGCAGTACTTC.

V and J are TRBV5-6 and TRBJ2-5; D is ambiguous. The CDR3 has 17 amino acids. V lost 2 bases, J lost 5 bases, and 22 bases lay in between. CDR1 is SGHDT, CDR2 YYEEEE, per germline. The CDR3 sequence: CASSFQPSLDFLETQYF. DNA for the CDR3: TGTGCCAGCAGCTTTCAACCGTCGCTAGACTTTTTGGAGACCCAGTACTTC.

The chain recombines TRBV27 with TRBJ2-7, with 9 bases matching TRBD1. This CDR3 has 14 residues. Germline V CDR1 and CDR2: MNHEY, SMNVEV (reference sequence). J lost 0 bases, V lost 8 bases, and 5 bases had no gene match. CDR3 sequence: CASARTGDSYEQYF. As DNA, the CDR3 is TGTGCCAGCGCCCGGACAGGGGACTCCTACGAGCAGTACTTC.

There are a few counts of this clone. For the CDR3, the DNA is TGCAGTGCTATGGGGGTGTATGAGCAGTTCTTC. This sequence encodes CSAMGVYEQFF. The V gene is TRBV20-1, the J gene TRBJ2-1; D is tentatively TRBD1 or TRBD2 (5 bases each). Per the germline V gene, CDR1 is DFQATT and CDR2 is SNEGSKA (reference sequence). The CDR3 sequence is 11 residues long. V was trimmed by 4 bases and J by 8 bases, leaving 9 bases between them.

This clone appeared once. The CDR3 DNA reads as TGTGCCAGCAGTTCTTCCGGGACAGGGGGCAACAATCAGCCCCAGCATTTT. Its translation is CASSSSGTGGNNQPQHF. V is TRBV7-9 and J is TRBJ1-5; 12 nucleotides match TRBD1. The CDR3 extends over 17 amino acids. V shed 6 bases, J shed 3 bases, and the junction held 9 bases outside the gene matches. Germline V gene data show CDR1 as SEHNR and CDR2 as FQNEAQ (reference sequence).